This passage covers 22 T cell receptor beta chains from one sample sequenced in a study of blood T cells in healthy people across ages. Primed by a sample-barcoded 5' primer and a J-beta primer mix, a second PCR proceeded for about 7 to 11 cycles. Via MiXCR, TCRdb re-called the 5' RACE reads, giving one row per CDR3 protein. Of more than 900,000 distinct CDR3 sequences in the sample, less than 25% were seen once. The sample was also reused in another study, on T cells of mothers and their children.

Input material: blood. The receptors derive from a girl aged 2-10 years in good health.

The chain joins TRBV7-3 to TRBJ2-2; D not certain. V was pared by 4 bases and J by 6 bases, with 6 bases between. The CDR3 spans 12 residues. Per germline, CDR1 SGHTA and CDR2 FQGTGA. This chain's CDR3 is CASSSKPGELFF. The CDR3 coding sequence is TGTGCCAGCAGCTCGAAACCCGGGGAGCTGTTTTTT.

The chain carries TRBV29-1 and TRBJ1-1; D not resolved. CDR3 length: 13 amino acids. V lost 3 bases and J 2 bases, leaving 10 bases between the germline ends. In germline, CDR1 is SQVTM, CDR2 ANQGSEA. CDR3: CSVDAHGNTEAFF. Here the CDR3 DNA reads TGCAGCGTTGACGCACATGGAAACACTGAAGCTTTCTTT.

The sample holds a few counts of this clonotype. CDR3 protein: CSVSGVLFDYEQYF. The CDR3 DNA reads as TGCAGCGTTTCCGGGGTACTATTTGACTACGAGCAGTACTTC. The gene calls are TRBV29-1 and TRBJ2-5; D may be TRBD2 (5 bases). The end of the DNA fits TRBJ2-7 better, so the J call may be wrong. CDR3 length equals 14 residues. Germline V CDR1 and CDR2: SQVTM, ANQGSEA.

Only a few counts were recorded for this clonotype. The chain employs TRBV6-2 or TRBV6-3 and TRBJ2-4, with D perhaps matching TRBD2 (5 bases). The CDR3 has 16 residues. Germline V lookup: CDR1 MNHEY, CDR2 SVGEGT. V lost 1 base and J 0 bases, leaving 10 bases between the germline ends. CDR3 protein: CASSYWTPLAKNIQYF. The CDR3 nucleotides read TGTGCCAGCAGTTACTGGACTCCCCTAGCCAAAAACATTCAGTACTTC.

The rearrangement links TRBV7-2 to TRBJ2-1; unclear D gene. V lost 5 bases and J 8 bases, leaving 16 bases between the germline ends. Germline CDR1 reads SGHTA; CDR2 reads FQGNSA. The CDR3 extends over 14 amino acids. This chain's CDR3 is CASSPRPAYDEQFF. CDR3 sequence (DNA): TGTGCCAGCAGCCCCAGACCTGCTTACGATGAGCAGTTCTTC.

The V and J genes are TRBV3-1 and TRBJ1-1; 9 bases are a match to TRBD1. The germline V gene encodes CDR1 LGHDT and CDR2 YNNKEL (reference sequence). This CDR3 comprises 16 residues. After removal of 4 bases from V and 5 bases from J, the junction contained 11 bases not matched to a gene. The CDR3 spells CASSPIRDRVGTEAFF. DNA of the CDR3: TGTGCCAGCAGCCCTATCCGGGACAGGGTAGGAACTGAAGCTTTCTTT.

CDR3 sequence: CSVGQRGGPGETQYF. Written as DNA, the CDR3 is TGCAGCGTTGGCCAGCGGGGGGGCCCGGGAGAGACCCAGTACTTC. The chain carries TRBV29-1 and TRBJ2-5; TRBD2 matches at 10 bases. CDR1 SQVTM and CDR2 ANQGSEA come from the germline V gene. The CDR3 runs 15 residues. Trimming took 4 bases from V and 4 from J; bases not matched to a gene: 9.

A few counts support this clonotype. The chain joins TRBV6-6 to TRBJ1-4; TRBD1 matches 8 bases. Unmatched junction bases numbered 2, after V lost 6 bases and J lost 5 bases. Germline CDR1 and CDR2: MNHNY and SVGAGI (reference sequence). The CDR3 extends over 13 amino acids. The CDR3 protein is CASRWDRNEKLFF. CDR3 in DNA: TGTGCCAGCAGATGGGACAGGAATGAAAAACTGTTTTTT.

The chain is built from TRBV29-1 and TRBJ2-1; TRBD2 might be the D (6 bases). Gene TRBJ2-7 matches the end of the DNA better, so the J call may be wrong. This CDR3 comprises 14 residues. Looked up from germline, CDR1 is SQVTM and CDR2 is ANQGSEA. Written as DNA, the CDR3 is TGCAGCTTCGTTGGAATAGCGGAGGGGACCGAGCAGTACTTC. It yields the protein CSFVGIAEGTEQYF.

This clonotype was observed a few times. This chain joins TRBV9 and TRBJ2-2; 13 nucleotides align to TRBD2. The V gene's germline CDR1 is SGDLS and CDR2 YYNGEE. Germline trimming cut 3 bases from V and 0 bases from J; bases unmatched to any gene: 11. The length of the CDR3 is 20 residues. The CDR3 bases are TGTGCCAGCAGCGGCGGACTAGCGGGAGCCCCCGTCACGAACACCGGGGAGCTGTTTTTT. This gives the protein CASSGGLAGAPVTNTGELFF.

The chain links TRBV12-3 or TRBV12-4 to TRBJ1-2; D perhaps matches TRBD1 (5 bases). The ends were cut back, 7 bases at V and 8 bases at J, with 20 bases in the middle. The CDR3 has 14 amino acids. The CDR3 loop is CASTRDRGRVGYTF. In nucleotides, the CDR3 is TGTGCCAGCACCCGCGACAGAGGGCGGGTAGGCTACACCTTC.

DNA for the CDR3: TGTGCCAGCAGCTACGGGACTAGCCGGGGAGATACGCAGTATTTT. It translates to CASSYGTSRGDTQYF. V gene TRBV7-3 combines with J gene TRBJ2-3, with TRBD2 matching 9 bases. The V and J ends lost 4 bases and 5 bases, in that order; junction bases with no gene match: 7. The CDR3 contains 15 residues. Germline CDR1 reads SGHTA; CDR2 reads FQGTGA.

The count of this clonotype is one. The rearrangement joins TRBV28 to TRBJ2-5; 11 bases map to TRBD2. The germline CDR1 and CDR2 sequences are MDHEN and SYDVKM. Trimming removed 6 bases from V and 4 bases from J; junction bases left unmatched: 7. This CDR3 is 15 amino acids long. CDR3 amino acids: CASRPLAGAGETQYF. The CDR3 DNA reads as TGTGCCAGCAGACCACTAGCGGGGGCGGGAGAGACCCAGTACTTC.

The chain combines TRBV15 with TRBJ2-7; D not certain. V was shortened by 3 bases and J by 0 bases, with 3 bases between the two germline ends. Germline lookup yields CDR1 LNHNV and CDR2 YYDKDF (reference sequence). This CDR3 has 12 residues. The chain's CDR3 is CATSRLSYEQYF. As DNA, the CDR3 is TGTGCCACCAGCAGGCTCTCCTACGAGCAGTACTTC.

The chain joins TRBV28 to TRBJ1-5; D gene ambiguous. CDR1 is MDHEN, CDR2 SYDVKM, per germline. This CDR3 has 17 amino acids. V shed 4 bases and J shed 6 bases, with 22 bases lying between them. DNA of the CDR3: TGTGCCAGCAGTTCATCTAGGGTGTTCGGGCTTCGTCAGCCCCAGCATTTT. Encoded protein: CASSSSRVFGLRQPQHF.

The V and J genes are TRBV20-1 and TRBJ2-5; TRBD2 aligns across 8 bases. J was trimmed by 4 bases and V by 6 bases; bases with no gene match: 4. This CDR3 region has 12 residues. CDR1 is DFQATT and CDR2 is SNEGSKA in the germline V gene (reference sequence). This chain's CDR3 is CSALGLGETQYF. CDR3 sequence (DNA): TGCAGTGCCCTGGGACTAGGAGAGACCCAGTACTTC.

The chain carries TRBV6-5 and TRBJ2-3, with D possibly being TRBD2 (5 bases). Germline lookup yields CDR1 MNHEY and CDR2 SVGAGI. Trimming removed 0 bases from V and 3 bases from J, with 16 bases in between. The CDR3 spans 17 residues. As DNA, the CDR3 is TGTGCCAGCAGTTACTCCCTGACGGGGTGGGGAACAGATACGCAGTATTTT. This encodes CASSYSLTGWGTDTQYF.

The chain couples TRBV29-1 to TRBJ2-1, with 14 bases lining up with TRBD2. The CDR3 runs 13 residues. V shed 7 bases and J 5 bases; nucleotides not matched to a gene: 1. Germline loops: CDR1 SQVTM, CDR2 ANQGSEA. This chain's CDR3 is CSAGLAGDNEQFF. The CDR3 DNA follows: TGCAGCGCGGGACTAGCGGGGGACAATGAGCAGTTCTTC.

The V call is TRBV29-1, the J call TRBJ2-3, with a tentative D call TRBD2 (5 bases). CDR3 length equals 13 residues. Germline CDR1 is SQVTM and CDR2 is ANQGSEA. V was trimmed by 5 bases and J by 6 bases, leaving 15 bases between them. The CDR3 nucleotides are TGCAGCGTTCCTGGGAGCCAGGACGATACGCAGTATTTT. This encodes CSVPGSQDDTQYF.

This chain links TRBV27 with TRBJ2-3; TRBD2 matches at 7 bases. With V trimmed by 6 bases and J by 3 bases, 6 bases remained unmatched. Germline values: CDR1 MNHEY, CDR2 SMNVEV (reference sequence). This CDR3 has 14 residues. In DNA form, the CDR3 reads TGTGCCAGCAGGCCTAGCGGTAGTACAGATACGCAGTATTTT. Translated: CASRPSGSTDTQYF.

CDR3 DNA sequence: TGTGCCAGCAGTCGGATTGGGACCTTCCAAGAGACCCAGTACTTC. Protein: CASSRIGTFQETQYF. The V call is TRBV9, the J call TRBJ2-5; D is tentatively TRBD1 or TRBD2 (5 bases each). Trimming removed 5 bases from V and 1 base from J, with 15 bases in between. The germline V gene has CDR1 SGDLS and CDR2 YYNGEE. This CDR3 contains 15 residues.

The V gene is TRBV29-1, the J gene TRBJ2-5; D gene uncertain. Trimming removed 1 base at V and 0 bases at J, with 9 bases between. The CDR3 consists of 14 residues. The germline V gene has CDR1 SQVTM and CDR2 ANQGSEA. CDR3 coding DNA: TGCAGCGTTGAAGGCATAGATTACCAAGAGACCCAGTACTTC. Protein product: CSVEGIDYQETQYF.